This note documents a single T cell receptor (beta chain) sequence. What it recognizes is unknown. This sample stems from a study of beta chain features in type 1 diabetes. Study information: Patients looked much like healthy donors when it came to age, gender and cell yields. Findings and limits, study-wide: Junctions at VDJ sites from type 1 diabetes patients had fewer insertions and more deletions. TCRB CDR3s from Type 1 diabetes patients were moderately but significantly shorter in all four CD4+ subsets.

Of the isolated RNA, all was reverse transcribed, and so the sequenced material was expressed TCRB transcripts. Sequenced by immunoSEQ multiplex PCR; TCRdb stores in-frame clones only, minus some. The table records approximately 730,000 clones, roughly 13% of them present only once. This CDR3 contains 14 residues. V was trimmed by 6 bases and J by 1 base, leaving 12 bases between them. Germline loops: CDR1 MDHEN, CDR2 SYDVKM. Sequenced input: naive CD4+ T cells from blood. This clonotype was obtained from a man younger than 30 with type 1 diabetes. The chain joins TRBV28 to TRBJ1-2; no firm D call. The CDR3 DNA follows: TGTGCCAGCAGCCCCTTTACTGTTAACTATGGCTACACCTTC. It codes for CASSPFTVNYGYTF.